The present entry profiles one T cell receptor beta chain with its context. Antigen unknown. This CDR3 comprises 17 residues. Germline loops: CDR1 MNHEY, CDR2 SMNVEV (reference sequence). V lost 0 bases and J lost 6, with 20 bases in between. CD4+ T cells that had been cultured provided DNA sequenced with the Oncomine TCR Beta short-read assay. Each CDR3 protein gets one entry after TCRdb re-called the PCR reads with MiXCR. The table records about 20,000 distinct CDR3 sequences, under 65% of them present only once. The treatment was: approximately 10-day PBMC culture with coronavirus spike peptide pools or control peptides (ViraFEST assay). Half of the medium was exchanged for fresh IL-2 medium, first on day 3 and then on day 7. The sample belongs to a study of vaccination and CD4 T cells after COVID-19. Study context: Convalescent persons amounted to six males plus four females, two of whom were Hispanic. The study collected post-vaccine samples a median about 72 days after dose two, with a range of 14 to 241.

The sequence came from a human donor who had recovered from COVID-19. This chain connects TRBV27 to TRBJ1-2; D gene uncertain. The sequences come from CD4+ T cells from blood, cultured in vitro, collected after SARS-CoV-2 vaccination. CDR3 amino acids: CASSLSRIEDMTHGYTF. CDR3 nucleotides: TGTGCCAGCAGTTTATCCCGTATCGAAGATATGACTCATGGCTACACCTTC.